The present T cell receptor beta chain was sequenced within a study of CDR3 diversity in severe acne. MiXCR was run by TCRdb on the PCR reads, yielding one entry per CDR3 protein. The data show fewer than 90,000 distinct CDR3 sequences, under 60% seen once. CDR3 size: 15 residues. Germline CDR1 reads LNHDA; CDR2 reads SQIVND (reference sequence). The V end was cut by 1 base, the J end by 7 bases, with 17 bases between. The sequencing sample was made of blood. This chain connects TRBV19 to TRBJ2-7, with a weak D call TRBD2 (7 bases). The sequence was obtained from a male donor in good health, without acne. CDR3 in amino acids: CASSIGGGAYNEQYF. The DNA of the CDR3 is TGTGCCAGTAGTATAGGGGGGGGGGCCTACAATGAGCAGTACTTC.